The 20 T cell receptor beta chains presented below share a single source sample, sequenced in a study of vaccination effects on CD4 cells after COVID-19. Method: immunoSEQ multiplex PCR; TCRdb's copy keeps in-frame clones and lacks some. Here the sample spans roughly 56,000 clones, about three quarters being singletons. Their recognized antigens are unknown. CD4+ T cells specific for antigen were expanded with viral peptide pools by the ViraFEST assay before sequencing. Culture proceeded for about ten days, and CD4+ T cells were then isolated. All study participants received two doses of BNT162b2 or mRNA-1273 vaccine. Sequences were derived from CD4+ T cells from PBMCs cultured with HCoV-229E spike peptides, sampled after COVID-19 vaccination. All receptors derive from a human donor who received a COVID-19 vaccine.

The rearrangement uses TRBV20-1 and TRBJ1-1; D unclear. V was pared by 2 bases and J by 6 bases, with 7 bases between. CDR1 is DFQATT and CDR2 is SNEGSKA in the germline V gene (reference sequence). CDR3 size: 11 residues. CDR3 nucleotide sequence: TGCAGTGCTAGATCCCCGGCTGAAGCTTTCTTT. Its translation is CSARSPAEAFF.

This clone was detected only a few times. The chain couples TRBV15 to TRBJ2-2; the match to TRBD1 covers 9 bases. V dropped 5 bases and J dropped 4; count of bases not matched to a gene: 5. CDR1 is LNHNV and CDR2 is YYDKDF in the germline V gene (reference sequence). CDR3 length equals 15 residues. CDR3 protein: CATSGDRVGTGELFF. CDR3 coding DNA: TGTGCCACCAGCGGGGACAGGGTGGGCACCGGGGAGCTGTTTTTT.

V gene TRBV7-3 combines with J gene TRBJ2-3; D might be TRBD2 (6 bases). The CDR3 is 15 residues long. Trimming pared 5 bases from V and 1 base from J, leaving 13 bases between. The germline V gene has CDR1 SGHTA and CDR2 FQGTGA. The CDR3 loop reads CASSPGGVGTDTQYF. The CDR3 DNA sequence: TGTGCCAGCAGCCCCGGCGGGGTAGGCACAGATACGCAGTATTTT.

The chain employs TRBV7-2 and TRBJ1-4, with 11 nucleotides matching TRBD1. Germline V gives CDR1 SGHTA, CDR2 FQGNSA. This CDR3 comprises 15 residues. V was pared by 3 bases and J by 8 bases, with 5 bases of the junction left unmatched. CDR3 in DNA: TGTGCCAGCAGCTTGGACAGGGGGCCAGGAGAAAAACTGTTTTTT. Protein product: CASSLDRGPGEKLFF.

The V gene is TRBV24-1, the J gene TRBJ1-5; D is undetermined. The CDR3 is 14 residues long. From germline, CDR1 is KGHDR and CDR2 SFDVKD. Deletions cut 4 bases from V and 2 bases from J, with 8 bases between. This CDR3 reads CATSDPLRNQPQHF. The CDR3 DNA reads TGTGCCACCAGTGACCCCCTGCGCAATCAGCCCCAGCATTTT.

The chain employs TRBV7-2 and TRBJ2-6; D unclear. Trimming took 6 bases from V and 0 from J, leaving 9 bases between them. Germline CDR1 is SGHTA and CDR2 is FQGNSA. CDR3 length equals 15 residues. As DNA, the CDR3 is TGTGCCAGCAGAAGTCAGAGCTCTGGGGCCAACGTCCTGACTTTC. Its translation is CASRSQSSGANVLTF.

J is TRBJ2-6 and V is TRBV7-3; 8 bases line up with TRBD1. Unmatched junction bases numbered 8, after V lost 4 bases and J lost 0 bases. The CDR3 totals 18 residues. Germline values: CDR1 SGHTA, CDR2 FQGTGA. The CDR3: CASSSTGQVLSGANVLTF. The CDR3 nucleotides are TGTGCCAGCAGCTCGACGGGACAGGTTCTCTCTGGGGCCAACGTCCTGACTTTC.

The chain is built from TRBV3-1 (or the pseudogene TRBV3-2) and TRBJ2-3; tentative D call: TRBD2 (5 bases). CDR3 length: 14 residues. The V end was cut by 3 bases, the J end by 6 bases, with 13 bases between. Per germline, CDR1 LGHDT and CDR2 YNNKEL (reference sequence). The chain's CDR3 is CASSHDSRVDTQYF. Written as DNA, the CDR3 is TGTGCCAGCAGCCATGATTCGAGGGTTGATACGCAGTATTTT.

The sample holds one count of this clone. The chain combines TRBV19 with TRBJ1-5; the D is unclear. Germline loops: CDR1 LNHDA, CDR2 SQIVND (reference sequence). The CDR3 loop spans 17 amino acids. V was pared by 11 bases and J by 0 bases, with 23 bases between. As DNA, the CDR3 is TGTGCCTCATTTGATGGCGACCCACTTAGTAGCAATCAGCCCCAGCATTTT. Amino acids: CASFDGDPLSSNQPQHF. Looking up the rest from reference TRBV19 and TRBJ1-5 gives the full variable domain: DGGITQSPKYLFRKEGQNVTLSCEQNLNHDAMYWYRQDPGQGLRLIYYSQIVNDFQKGDIAEGYSVSREKKESFPLTVTSAQKNPTAFYLCASFDGDPLSSNQPQHFGDGTRLSIL.

The chain links TRBV12-3 or TRBV12-4 to TRBJ1-1; no clear D gene. CDR3 length: 12 residues. Trimming took 4 bases from V and 4 from J, leaving 7 bases between them. The CDR3 spells CASSSRTTEAFF. CDR3 bases: TGTGCCAGCAGTTCCAGGACCACTGAAGCTTTCTTT.

V is TRBV5-1 and J is TRBJ1-4; D is unclear. The CDR3 is 15 residues long. In germline, CDR1 is SGHRS, CDR2 YFSETQ. The ends were cut back, 2 bases at V and 0 bases at J, with 8 bases in the middle. The CDR3 is CASSFGSATNEKLFF. In DNA, the CDR3 is TGCGCCAGCAGCTTTGGATCCGCAACTAATGAAAAACTGTTTTTT.

This clone came up a few times. This chain links TRBV18 with TRBJ2-3; D possibly corresponds to TRBD1 (7 bases). The CDR3 has 15 amino acids. Trimming removed 3 bases at V and 4 bases at J, with 14 bases between. CDR1 and CDR2 (germline): KGHSH, LQKENI. The CDR3 DNA follows: TGTGCCAGCTCACCGACCAGGGGGGATGCAGATACGCAGTATTTT. Translation gives CASSPTRGDADTQYF.

The chain combines TRBV19 with TRBJ2-4; D is unresolved. The CDR3 is 14 amino acids. V lost 7 bases and J 0 bases, leaving 10 bases between the germline ends. Germline CDR1 LNHDA, CDR2 SQIVND (reference sequence). The CDR3 sequence is CASTANLAKNIQYF. CDR3 DNA: TGTGCCAGTACCGCCAATCTAGCCAAAAACATTCAGTACTTC.

V gene TRBV5-1 combines with J gene TRBJ2-1, with TRBD2 matching 11 bases. This CDR3 comprises 18 residues. Germline V gene data show CDR1 as SGHRS and CDR2 as YFSETQ. The trim removed 6 bases at V and 7 bases at J, leaving 18 bases unmatched. The CDR3 loop reads CASTYDRMGTSGRNEQFF. In DNA, the CDR3 is TGCGCCAGCACCTACGACAGGATGGGGACTAGCGGCCGAAATGAGCAGTTCTTC.

V gene TRBV11-3 combines with J gene TRBJ2-6; D remains unclear. This CDR3 is 14 amino acids long. CDR1 is SGHNT and CDR2 is YENEEA in the germline V gene. The ends were cut back, 6 bases at V and 4 bases at J, with 10 bases in the middle. The CDR3 protein is CASSPSRGANVLTF. CDR3 DNA sequence: TGTGCCAGCAGTCCCTCGAGGGGGGCCAACGTCCTGACTTTC.

The rearrangement joins TRBV6-4 to TRBJ1-5; D unresolved. The CDR3 extends over 14 amino acids. V dropped 0 bases and J dropped 5 bases, with 8 bases sitting between them. CDR1 is MRHNA and CDR2 is SNTAGT in the germline V gene. Here the CDR3 reads CASSDSRTYQPQHF. The CDR3 DNA sequence: TGTGCCAGCAGTGACTCGAGGACTTATCAGCCCCAGCATTTT.

This clone has more than one count but fewer than ten. V and J are TRBV25-1 and TRBJ1-6; TRBD1 is a possible D gene (5 bases). The CDR3 consists of 9 residues. Germline V gene data show CDR1 as MGHDK and CDR2 as SYGVNS. CDR3 loop: CAGGSPLHF. The CDR3 DNA follows: TGTGCTGGGGGTTCACCCCTCCACTTT.

J is TRBJ2-2 and V is TRBV19; TRBD1 might be the D (6 bases). The CDR3 length is 15 residues. CDR1 and CDR2 from the germline V gene are LNHDA and SQIVND (reference sequence). With 2 bases removed from V and 5 bases from J, the gap between germline ends came to 12 bases. The DNA of the CDR3 is TGTGCCAGTAGTATACCAGGGGCGAGGACCGGGGAGCTGTTTTTT. Protein sequence: CASSIPGARTGELFF.

This chain uses TRBV27 with TRBJ1-2; D is possibly TRBD1 (6 bases). This CDR3 region has 14 residues. V lost 6 bases and J lost 4, with 15 bases in between. Germline CDR1 MNHEY, CDR2 SMNVEV (reference sequence). CDR3 in amino acids: CASRSQGQTYGYTF. The CDR3 nucleotides are TGTGCCAGCAGGTCTCAGGGGCAGACCTATGGCTACACCTTC.

In its sample, this clone was seen a few times. The chain links TRBV5-1 to TRBJ2-3; TRBD2 matches at 9 bases. Germline CDR1 is SGHRS and CDR2 is YFSETQ. After removal of 0 bases from V and 2 bases from J, the junction contained 4 bases not matched to a gene. The CDR3 length is 16 residues. This chain's CDR3 is CASSLVSSGDTDTQYF. CDR3 DNA: TGCGCCAGCAGCTTGGTGTCTAGCGGGGACACAGATACGCAGTATTTT. The whole variable domain, filled in from reference TRBV5-1 and TRBJ2-3, reads KAGVTQTPRYLIKTRGQQVTLSCSPISGHRSVSWYQQTPGQGLQFLFEYFSETQRNKGNFPGRFSGRQFSNSRSEMNVSTLELGDSALYLCASSLVSSGDTDTQYFGPGTRLTVL.